A single sample gave rise to the 8 T cell receptor beta chains below, sequenced in a study of blood T cell repertoires in COVID-19. Data came from immunoSEQ multiplex PCR; TCRdb stores just in-frame clones and leaves some out. This table has roughly 280,000 clones, approximately 82% appearing once. Sequencing was performed on peripheral blood. These receptor sequences come from a man in his 60s who had recovered from COVID-19.

The chain combines TRBV6-6 with TRBJ2-4; weak D call: TRBD1 (6 bases). The CDR3 is 14 residues long. Trimming stripped 4 bases from V and 2 bases from J, with 9 bases between. From germline, CDR1 is MNHNY and CDR2 SVGAGI (reference sequence). For the CDR3, the DNA is TGTGCCAGCAGTTTACAGGGATCCAAAAACATTCAGTACTTC. Translated, it gives CASSLQGSKNIQYF.

This rearrangement joins TRBV5-1 to TRBJ2-7; 7 nucleotides match TRBD1. The CDR3 extends over 14 amino acids. V lost 0 bases to trimming and J lost 2 bases; unmatched junction nucleotides: 2. Germline CDR1 reads SGHRS; CDR2 reads YFSETQ. CDR3 loop: CASSLVQGAYEQYF. CDR3 coding DNA: TGCGCCAGCAGCTTGGTTCAGGGGGCCTACGAGCAGTACTTC.

This clone has a single count. The chain couples TRBV28 to TRBJ2-5; D is perhaps TRBD1 (7 bases). CDR3 length: 13 amino acids. Trimming pared 10 bases from V and 7 bases from J, leaving 19 bases between. CDR1 and CDR2 (germline): MDHEN, SYDVKM. CDR3 protein: CATTRRGVVTQYF. In nucleotides, the CDR3 is TGTGCCACTACCCGCAGGGGGGTGGTGACCCAGTACTTC.

This sequence joins TRBV6-1 and TRBJ1-2; D might be TRBD1 (6 bases). The V end was cut by 0 bases, the J end by 4 bases, with 18 bases between. The CDR3 runs 17 residues. Looked up from germline, CDR1 is MNHNS and CDR2 is SASEGT. CDR3 region: CASSEALGQRIGYGYTF. DNA of the CDR3: TGTGCCAGCAGTGAAGCGCTTGGACAGAGAATAGGCTATGGCTACACCTTC.

The genes are TRBV5-1 and TRBJ1-6, with 7 positions matching TRBD1. The length of the CDR3 is 17 residues. Germline values: CDR1 SGHRS, CDR2 YFSETQ. V was pared by 0 bases and J by 10 bases, with 13 bases of the junction left unmatched. CDR3 sequence (DNA): TGCGCCAGCAGCTTGGCATCCCGGGACAGCGGGGGGTCACCCCTCCACTTT. This codes for CASSLASRDSGGSPLHF.

The chain recombines TRBV7-3 with TRBJ2-7; 7 positions agree with TRBD2. Losses at the gene ends were 1 base for V and 3 bases for J; bases not matched to a gene: 3. Germline V gene data show CDR1 as SGHTA and CDR2 as FQGTGA. CDR3 size: 14 residues. The chain's CDR3 is CASSLSPGGYEQYF. CDR3 sequence (DNA): TGTGCCAGCAGCTTAAGCCCGGGGGGCTACGAGCAGTACTTC.

The chain combines TRBV11-3 with TRBJ2-1, with TRBD2 matching over 8 bases. The germline V gene encodes CDR1 SGHNT and CDR2 YENEEA. Germline trimming cut 4 bases from V and 7 bases from J; bases unmatched to any gene: 18. CDR3 length: 18 amino acids. The CDR3 is CASSSGGLAGSLGNEQFF. Written as DNA, the CDR3 is TGTGCCAGCAGCTCGGGGGGCCTAGCGGGCTCTCTGGGGAATGAGCAGTTCTTC.

CDR3 loop: CASSSGLAGYNEQFF. CDR3 DNA: TGTGCCAGCAGCTCGGGACTAGCGGGATACAATGAGCAGTTCTTC. The chain uses TRBV11-2 and TRBJ2-1; 13 positions agree with TRBD2. V shed 4 bases and J 4 bases; nucleotides not matched to a gene: 1. Germline CDR1 is SGHAT and CDR2 is FQNNGV. This CDR3 spans 15 amino acids.